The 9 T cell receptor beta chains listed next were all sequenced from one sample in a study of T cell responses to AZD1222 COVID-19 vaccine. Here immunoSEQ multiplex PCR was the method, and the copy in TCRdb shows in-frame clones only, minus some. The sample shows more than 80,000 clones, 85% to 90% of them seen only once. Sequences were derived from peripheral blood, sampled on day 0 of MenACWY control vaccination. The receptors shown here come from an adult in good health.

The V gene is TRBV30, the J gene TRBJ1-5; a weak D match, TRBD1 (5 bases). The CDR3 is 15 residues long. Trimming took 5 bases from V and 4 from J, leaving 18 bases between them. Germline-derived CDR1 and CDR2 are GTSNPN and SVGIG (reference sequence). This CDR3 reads CAWAQARGGNQPQHF. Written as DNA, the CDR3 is TGTGCCTGGGCGCAGGCGCGGGGGGGAAATCAGCCCCAGCATTTT.

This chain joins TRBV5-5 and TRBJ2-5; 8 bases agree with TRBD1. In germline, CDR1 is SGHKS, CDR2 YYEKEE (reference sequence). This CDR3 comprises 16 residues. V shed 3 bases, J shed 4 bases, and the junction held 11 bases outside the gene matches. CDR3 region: CASSSRPQGARETQYF. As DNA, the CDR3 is TGTGCCAGCAGCTCGAGGCCCCAGGGGGCCCGAGAGACCCAGTACTTC.

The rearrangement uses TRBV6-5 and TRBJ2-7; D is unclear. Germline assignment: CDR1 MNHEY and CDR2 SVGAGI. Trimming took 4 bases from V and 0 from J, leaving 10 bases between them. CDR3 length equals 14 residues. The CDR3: CASSSSDTSYEQYF. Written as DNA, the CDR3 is TGTGCCAGCAGTTCCAGCGACACCTCCTACGAGCAGTACTTC.

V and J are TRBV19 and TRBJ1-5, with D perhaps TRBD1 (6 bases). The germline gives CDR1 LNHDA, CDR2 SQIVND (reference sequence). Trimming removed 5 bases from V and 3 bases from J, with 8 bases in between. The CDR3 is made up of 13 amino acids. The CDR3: CASSGTHNQPQHF. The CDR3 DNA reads TGTGCCAGTAGTGGGACACACAATCAGCCCCAGCATTTT.

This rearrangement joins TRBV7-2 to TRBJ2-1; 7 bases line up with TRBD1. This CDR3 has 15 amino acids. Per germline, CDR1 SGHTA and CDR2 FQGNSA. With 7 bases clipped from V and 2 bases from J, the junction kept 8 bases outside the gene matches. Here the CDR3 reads CASILGTGAYNEQFF. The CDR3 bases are TGTGCCAGCATCTTGGGAACAGGGGCCTACAATGAGCAGTTCTTC.

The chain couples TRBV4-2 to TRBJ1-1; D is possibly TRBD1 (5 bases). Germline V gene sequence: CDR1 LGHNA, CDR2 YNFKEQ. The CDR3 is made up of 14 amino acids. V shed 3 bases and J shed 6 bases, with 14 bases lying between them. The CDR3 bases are TGTGCCAGCAGCCAGACCGCGCGGGACCCTGAAGCTTTCTTT. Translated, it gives CASSQTARDPEAFF.

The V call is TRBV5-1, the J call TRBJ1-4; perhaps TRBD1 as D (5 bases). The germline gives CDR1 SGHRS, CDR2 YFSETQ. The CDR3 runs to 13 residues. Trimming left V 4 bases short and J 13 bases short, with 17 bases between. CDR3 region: CASSAQPEGPLFF. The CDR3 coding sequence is TGCGCCAGCAGCGCGCAACCGGAGGGACCACTGTTTTTT.

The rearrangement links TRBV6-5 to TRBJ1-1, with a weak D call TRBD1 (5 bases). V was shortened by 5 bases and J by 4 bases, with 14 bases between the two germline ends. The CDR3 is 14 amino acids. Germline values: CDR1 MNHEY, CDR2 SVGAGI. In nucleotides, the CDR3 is TGTGCCAGCAGTCCGCAGGGCCTCCTCACTGAAGCTTTCTTT. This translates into CASSPQGLLTEAFF.

CDR3 nucleotide sequence: TGTGCCAGCAGCTTTGGGTGGGCAGCCTACTCCTACGAGCAGTACTTC. Protein: CASSFGWAAYSYEQYF. The rearrangement links TRBV7-9 to TRBJ2-7, with no clear D. V lost 3 bases and J 0 bases, leaving 15 bases between the germline ends. Germline V gene sequence: CDR1 SEHNR, CDR2 FQNEAQ (reference sequence). The CDR3 is 16 amino acids.